This T cell receptor beta chain was captured by sequencing in a study of T cells in Graves' hyperthyroidism and ophthalmopathy. The study based diagnoses on clinical symptoms, serum thyroxine and TRAb, thyroid ultrasound and orbital computed tomography. This clonotype was seen repeatedly, ten times or more. Its specificity is not known. Notes on the study in general: The model's output predicted ophthalmopathy at a median of roughly 6.9 months prior to onset. Blood also carried most thyroid clonotypes expanded above 0.001. Using 13 V-J features, a model discriminated ophthalmopathy from stable hyperthyroidism.

CDR1 and CDR2 from the germline V gene are SGHAT and FQNNGV. With 6 bases removed from V and 6 bases from J, the gap between germline ends came to 17 bases. The CDR3 has 14 amino acids. Amplified regions were TCR beta CDR3 sequences from RNA transcripts. Primed by the HTBI set, a first-round RT-PCR was run on the TCR CDR3. TCRdb passed the multiplex PCR reads through MiXCR, listing each CDR3 protein once. The data show roughly 500,000 distinct CDR3 sequences, about 43% seen once. Input material: peripheral blood or thyroid tissue (not recorded which). This TCR derives from an adult woman with Graves' disease, either hyperthyroidism or ophthalmopathy (not recorded which). The J gene is TRBJ2-5, the V gene TRBV11-2, with a tentative D call TRBD2 (7 bases). As DNA, the CDR3 is TGTGCCAGCAGATCCCTGGGGGGGCAAAAGACCCAGTACTTC. Translation: CASRSLGGQKTQYF.